The 9 T cell receptor beta chains listed next were all sequenced from one sample in a study of spatial heterogeneity in lung cancer (dated by TCRdb to between 2018 and 2021). The sample's time point label is to be understood as: sample taken at primary tumor resection. Whole RNA extracted from tumor and nontumor lung tissue, or from cryopreserved PBMC samples, was used for TCR sequencing without cell sorting. Libraries came from 5' RACE. TCRdb names NextSeq 500 as the instrument used. TCRdb reprocessed the public reads (quality trimming at Q25 with fastp, clone calling with MiXCR) and kept in-frame beta chains. Duplicate CDR3 protein sequences are folded into a single record with the most common DNA and genes. The sample table lists tens of thousands of distinct CDR3 sequences, approximately 12% of them with a count of one. The biggest ten clones account for about two fifths of the sample. Source: PBMCs, taken at surgery. The receptors were sampled from a male donor with early-stage non-small cell lung cancer.

The V and J genes are TRBV7-9 and TRBJ1-4; D is unresolved. Trimming took 3 bases from V and 4 from J, leaving 12 bases between them. The CDR3 is 15 residues long. Germline V gene sequence: CDR1 SEHNR, CDR2 FQNEAQ (reference sequence). As DNA, the CDR3 is TGTGCCAGCAGCTTCCCGACGGAGTATAATGAAAAACTGTTTTTT. Protein product: CASSFPTEYNEKLFF.

V and J are TRBV4-3 and TRBJ1-1, with a tentative D call TRBD1 (5 bases). Looked up from germline, CDR1 is LGHNA and CDR2 is YSLEER. The CDR3 runs to 14 residues. The V gene lost 2 bases and the J gene lost 2 bases, with 9 bases spanning the gap. In nucleotides, the CDR3 is TGCGCCAGCAGCCAAATGACAGCAAACACTGAAGCTTTCTTT. Translated, it gives CASSQMTANTEAFF.

This clonotype was found a few times. This chain connects TRBV30 to TRBJ2-3; tentative D call: TRBD2 (6 bases). CDR3 length: 15 amino acids. V lost 5 bases and J 2 bases, leaving 17 bases between the germline ends. CDR1 is GTSNPN and CDR2 is SVGIG in the germline V gene (reference sequence). Here the CDR3 reads CAWLAGRLNTDTQYF. The DNA for the CDR3 is TGTGCCTGGCTGGCGGGGCGCCTCAACACAGATACGCAGTATTTT.

This clonotype was seen a handful of times. This chain links TRBV25-1 with TRBJ1-1; 8 positions agree with TRBD1. The germline gives CDR1 MGHDK, CDR2 SYGVNS. The CDR3 runs to 14 residues. V was clipped by 6 bases and J by 5 bases; unmatched bases: 8. The CDR3 is CASRQTGEGTEAFF. The CDR3 DNA is TGTGCCAGCAGACAGACAGGGGAAGGGACTGAAGCTTTCTTT.

This chain connects TRBV2 to TRBJ2-6; D may match TRBD1 or TRBD2 (5 bases each). The germline V gene encodes CDR1 SNHLY and CDR2 FYNNEI. V was pared by 5 bases and J by 0 bases, with 8 bases between. The CDR3 length is 15 residues. CDR3 sequence reads: CASSYGGSGANVLTF. As DNA, the CDR3 is TGTGCCAGCAGTTATGGGGGCTCTGGGGCCAACGTCCTGACTTTC.

Ten or more counts support this clonotype. The V and J genes are TRBV10-3 and TRBJ2-7; TRBD2 might be the D (6 bases). V was pared by 5 bases and J by 7 bases, with 18 bases between. CDR3 size: 14 residues. The germline gives CDR1 ENHRY, CDR2 SYGVKD. CDR3 DNA: TGTGCCATCAGTCTCAGTGTCCAGGCGGGAGAGCAGTACTTC. Encoded protein: CAISLSVQAGEQYF.

The J gene is TRBJ2-7, the V gene TRBV7-2; the D call may be TRBD1 or TRBD2 (6 bases each). This CDR3 comprises 15 residues. V was cut by 5 bases and J by 1 base, with 15 bases left in between. Per the germline V gene, CDR1 is SGHTA and CDR2 is FQGNSA. The CDR3 nucleotides are TGTGCCAGCAGCCCAGGGGTAGCGGTATCCTACGAGCAGTACTTC. Its translation is CASSPGVAVSYEQYF.

This clonotype was counted ten times or more. The chain employs TRBV7-2 and TRBJ1-6; no clear D. Trimming left V 5 bases short and J 6 bases short, with 17 bases between. The CDR3 is 16 amino acids. Germline lookup yields CDR1 SGHTA and CDR2 FQGNSA. The CDR3 DNA reads TGTGCCAGCAGCCCGCCGACTGGAGGGCCTAATTCACCCCTCCACTTT. It translates to CASSPPTGGPNSPLHF.

This clonotype occurred many times. The chain is built from TRBV6-6 and TRBJ1-2; 8 bases match TRBD1. V shed 5 bases, J shed 4 bases, and the junction held 6 bases outside the gene matches. The CDR3 runs to 14 residues. Germline CDR1 and CDR2: MNHNY and SVGAGI (reference sequence). This CDR3 reads CASSTGQGPYGYTF. The CDR3 nucleotides are TGTGCCAGCAGTACCGGACAGGGCCCCTATGGCTACACCTTC.